Listed below are T cell receptor beta chains from one sample, sequenced in a study of blood T cells in healthy people across ages. TCRdb ran MiXCR on the 5' RACE reads and lists one entry per CDR3 protein. The data hold approximately 830,000 distinct CDR3 sequences, with 62% observed a single time. The sequencing sample was made of blood. The receptor source for this set is a man aged 25-45 years in good health. Both conserved end residues are part of each CDR3. D genes are given only for firm matches. Some rows have no size entry. The others give once, few or many, or a class for an expanded clone.

V gene	clone size	CDR3 length	J gene	D gene	CDR3 DNA	CDR3 protein
TRBV7-2	-	15	TRBJ2-3	TRBD2	TGTGCCAGCAGCTCGGGACTAGCCAGCGCAGATACGCGGTATTTT	CASSSGLASADTRYF
TRBV9	-	14	TRBJ2-1	TRBD2	TGTGCCAGCACCGGGACTAGCGGGGGGTTTGAGCAGTTCTTC	CASTGTSGGFEQFF
TRBV29-1	-	13	TRBJ2-7	TRBD1	TGCAGCGTTGCGCGACAGGGTAGCGACGAGCAGTACTTC	CSVARQGSDEQYF
TRBV6-5	-	18	TRBJ2-3	TRBD2	TGTGCCAGCAGTTACAAGGCTAGCGGGGGACCTAGCACAGATACGCAGTATTTT	CASSYKASGGPSTDTQYF
TRBV28	-	14	TRBJ2-1	-	TGTGCCAGCAGTTTACCGGATGCCTACAATGAGCAGTTCTTC	CASSLPDAYNEQFF
TRBV6-6	-	12	TRBJ2-4	TRBD1	TGTGCCAGCAGTTGGGACAGAAACATTCGGTACTTC	CASSWDRNIRYF
TRBV6-5	-	15	TRBJ2-4	-	TGTGCCAGCAGTTACTCGGCGGTAGCCAAAAACATTCAGTACTTC	CASSYSAVAKNIQYF
TRBV20-1	-	16	TRBJ2-4	TRBD2	TGCAGTGCTCAGGGCGGCGCCGGGACTAGGAGGAACATTCAGTACTTC	CSAQGGAGTRRNIQYF
TRBV6-5	-	14	TRBJ2-5	TRBD2	TGTGCCAGCAGCCCCCGGGGGGAAGCAGAGACCCAGTACTTC	CASSPRGEAETQYF
TRBV2	-	16	TRBJ1-2	-	TGTGCCAGCAGTGAAGCGGTGGGTGCAGGGGCTAATGGCTACACCTTC	CASSEAVGAGANGYTF
TRBV6-5	-	13	TRBJ2-3	-	TGTGCCAGCACCACTGGCAGCACAGATACGCAGTATTTT	CASTTGSTDTQYF
TRBV7-2	-	16	TRBJ2-7	TRBD2	TGTGCCAGCAGCTACCAGCTAGCGGGCAGCTCCTACGAGCAGTACTTC	CASSYQLAGSSYEQYF
TRBV7-8	few	16	TRBJ2-5	TRBD1	TGTGCCAGCAGCTTCGCCCCCGACAGGGGACAAGAGACCCAGTACTTC	CASSFAPDRGQETQYF
TRBV6-1	-	15	TRBJ1-4	TRBD1	TGTGCCAGCAGTCCCCAAGGGGGACAGCGCGAAAAACTGTTTTTT	CASSPQGGQREKLFF
TRBV6-5	-	16	TRBJ2-2	TRBD1	TGTGCCAGCAGAAGGCTCCTCGACAGGGAAACCGGGGAGCTGTTTTTT	CASRRLLDRETGELFF